A selection of T cell receptor beta chains follows, all from one sample in a study of T cell responses to AZD1222 COVID-19 vaccine. Profiling relied on immunoSEQ multiplex PCR, and the TCRdb table lists in-frame clones only, not all of them. The table records 150,000 to 200,000 clones, around 89% of them present only once. Sequenced material: peripheral blood, taken on day 0 of AZD1222 vaccination. Receptors were obtained from an adult in good health. Both conserved end residues are part of each CDR3.

v_call: TRBV3-1/TRBV3-2
j_call: TRBJ2-1
cdr3_aa: CASSQAEFVQFF

v_call: TRBV6-5
j_call: TRBJ2-6
cdr3_aa: CASSYSSLLGANVLTF

v_call: TRBV7-9
j_call: TRBJ2-5
cdr3_aa: CASKLGQQETQYF

v_call: TRBV28
j_call: TRBJ2-5
cdr3_aa: CASSLASAGEETQYF

v_call: TRBV14
j_call: TRBJ1-1
cdr3_aa: CASSPRTLNTEAFF

v_call: TRBV28
j_call: TRBJ1-4
cdr3_aa: CASSLGGAGEKLFF

v_call: TRBV9
j_call: TRBJ2-7
cdr3_aa: CASSVGGENYYEQYF

v_call: TRBV12-3/TRBV12-4
j_call: TRBJ1-2
cdr3_aa: CASSLTRHGYTF

v_call: TRBV19
j_call: TRBJ1-5
cdr3_aa: CASSPRDGGYQPQHF

v_call: TRBV18
j_call: TRBJ1-6
cdr3_aa: CASSESASGNSPLHF

v_call: TRBV18
j_call: TRBJ2-7
cdr3_aa: CASSPPGLPYEQYF

v_call: TRBV18
j_call: TRBJ1-4
cdr3_aa: CASSPFGSEKLFF

v_call: TRBV21-1
j_call: TRBJ1-4
cdr3_aa: CALRTAKPDLKGTDEKLFF

v_call: TRBV5-1
j_call: TRBJ1-5
cdr3_aa: CASSPGQNQPQHF

v_call: TRBV3-1/TRBV3-2
j_call: TRBJ2-2
cdr3_aa: CASSQGEGTGELFF

v_call: TRBV7-8
j_call: TRBJ2-5
cdr3_aa: CASSQSETQYF

v_call: TRBV5-4
j_call: TRBJ2-3
cdr3_aa: CASSLNGASRADTQYF

v_call: TRBV6-1
j_call: TRBJ2-5
cdr3_aa: CASSESGTQGETQYF

v_call: TRBV6-6
j_call: TRBJ2-5
cdr3_aa: CASSAQETQYF

v_call: TRBV5-4
j_call: TRBJ2-3
cdr3_aa: CASSSRLAGGTDTQYF

v_call: TRBV6-5
j_call: TRBJ1-2
cdr3_aa: CASAWDYGYTF

v_call: TRBV5-1
j_call: TRBJ1-5
cdr3_aa: CASSFSTNQPQHF

v_call: TRBV7-2
j_call: TRBJ2-2
cdr3_aa: CASSLAVLVGRTGELFF

v_call: TRBV12-3/TRBV12-4
j_call: TRBJ1-2
cdr3_aa: CASRAGEFGGYTF

v_call: TRBV28
j_call: TRBJ1-6
cdr3_aa: CASSLSRDRNSPLHF

v_call: TRBV5-1
j_call: TRBJ2-7
cdr3_aa: CASSFGVNPGLREGEQYF

v_call: TRBV28
j_call: TRBJ1-5
cdr3_aa: CASSLGGTGDQPQHF

v_call: TRBV18
j_call: TRBJ2-7
cdr3_aa: CASSPPSSYEQYF

v_call: TRBV6-5
j_call: TRBJ2-2
cdr3_aa: CASRVPGLPTGELFF

v_call: TRBV7-3
j_call: TRBJ1-6
cdr3_aa: CASSLDVGAGSPLHF

v_call: TRBV18
j_call: TRBJ2-1
cdr3_aa: CASSPYRGNEQFF

v_call: TRBV6-5
j_call: TRBJ2-3
cdr3_aa: CASSLQGSLGTDTQYF

v_call: TRBV6-1
j_call: TRBJ2-4
cdr3_aa: CASSELEETITYF

v_call: TRBV5-8
j_call: TRBJ1-6
cdr3_aa: CASSFNRNSPLHF

v_call: TRBV27
j_call: TRBJ1-1
cdr3_aa: CASSLSPRGDTTEAFF

v_call: TRBV5-1
j_call: TRBJ1-2
cdr3_aa: CASSLEGQGIRGYTF

v_call: TRBV18
j_call: TRBJ2-7
cdr3_aa: CASSPRQGVYEQYF

v_call: TRBV5-8
j_call: TRBJ2-3
cdr3_aa: CASSYDRGLSTDTQYF

v_call: TRBV28
j_call: TRBJ1-5
cdr3_aa: CASSFPAVEQPQHF

v_call: TRBV7-2
j_call: TRBJ2-5
cdr3_aa: CASSFWVAGQETQYF

v_call: TRBV5-5
j_call: TRBJ1-4
cdr3_aa: CASSSRRDRINEKLFF

v_call: TRBV24-1
j_call: TRBJ2-2
cdr3_aa: CATSPQGRGGELFF

v_call: TRBV18
j_call: TRBJ1-4
cdr3_aa: CASSPGADEKLFF

v_call: TRBV18
j_call: TRBJ1-6
cdr3_aa: CASSPRGQGSNSPLHF

v_call: TRBV27
j_call: TRBJ2-2
cdr3_aa: CASSLIPGQGTGELFF

v_call: TRBV27
j_call: TRBJ2-3
cdr3_aa: CASSLKDTQYF

v_call: TRBV5-5
j_call: TRBJ2-5
cdr3_aa: CASSWARTAGGETQYF

v_call: TRBV7-3
j_call: TRBJ1-1
cdr3_aa: CASSPRGLGRDTEAFF

v_call: TRBV18
j_call: TRBJ1-2
cdr3_aa: CASSPPGGGYTF

v_call: TRBV7-9
j_call: TRBJ1-1
cdr3_aa: CASSARGIMNTEAFF

v_call: TRBV27
j_call: TRBJ1-2
cdr3_aa: CASSLRGAGYTF

v_call: TRBV4-2
j_call: TRBJ1-1
cdr3_aa: CASSQVGDTEAFF

v_call: TRBV6-5
j_call: TRBJ2-7
cdr3_aa: CASSNPGRIPYEQYF

v_call: TRBV30
j_call: TRBJ1-6
cdr3_aa: CAWRDGNNSPLHF

v_call: TRBV7-2
j_call: TRBJ2-2
cdr3_aa: CASTPDRAGELFF